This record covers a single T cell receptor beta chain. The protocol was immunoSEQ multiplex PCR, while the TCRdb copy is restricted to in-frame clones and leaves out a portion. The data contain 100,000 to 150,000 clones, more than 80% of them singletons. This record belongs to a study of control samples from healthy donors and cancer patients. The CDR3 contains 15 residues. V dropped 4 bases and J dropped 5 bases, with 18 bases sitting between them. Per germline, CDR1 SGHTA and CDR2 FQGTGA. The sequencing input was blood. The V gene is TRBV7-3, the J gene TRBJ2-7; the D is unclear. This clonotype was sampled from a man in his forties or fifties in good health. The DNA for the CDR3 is TGTGCCAGCAGCTACCTGGTTGGGCCAGAACACGAGCAGTACTTC. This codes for CASSYLVGPEHEQYF.